Shown below are 2 T cell receptor beta chains from a single sample sequenced in a study of T cell changes during pregnancy in multiple sclerosis. Only in-frame clones appear in the TCRdb table, and some are missing; sequencing was by immunoSEQ multiplex PCR. The table includes over 50,000 clones, 85% to 90% detected once. Source material: peripheral blood from another person, used as feeder cells. All receptors derive from a human donor whose cells served as feeder cells for cultures in a pregnancy study.

This clone was recorded once. V and J are TRBV5-1 and TRBJ2-1; D is possibly TRBD2 (5 bases). The V and J ends lost 2 bases and 2 bases respectively, with 11 bases between them. The germline V gene has CDR1 SGHRS and CDR2 YFSETQ. The CDR3 consists of 15 residues. CDR3 in amino acids: CASSFGISAYNEQFF. CDR3 coding DNA: TGCGCCAGCAGCTTCGGCATTAGCGCCTACAATGAGCAGTTCTTC.

This clone was picked up one time. The chain has TRBV5-4 and TRBJ2-5, with D perhaps matching TRBD1 or TRBD2 (5 bases each). V lost 2 bases and J lost 5, with 10 bases in between. From germline, CDR1 is SGHNT and CDR2 YYREEE (reference sequence). The CDR3 is made up of 13 amino acids. CDR3 loop: CASSFSREETQYF. The CDR3 region has the DNA TGTGCCAGCAGCTTTAGCAGGGAGGAGACCCAGTACTTC.